This T cell receptor beta chain comes out of a study of CD8+CD57+ T cells in acquired aplastic anemia. Study overall: Recorded DNA amounts for sorted CD4+ and CD8+ cells had an average of approximately 3 ug.

This clonotype was recorded many times. Its antigen remains unknown. This CDR3 is 12 amino acids long. The V and J ends lost 5 bases and 7 bases respectively, with 12 bases between them. Germline V gives CDR1 SQVTM, CDR2 ANQGSEA. Genomic DNA, the template, was used for profiling of the TCR beta VDJ and CDR3. TCRdb re-derived calls from the reads in MiXCR, one entry per CDR3 protein. Seen here are roughly 420,000 distinct CDR3 sequences, around 68% observed once, and the top ten hold around 4%. Study results and limitations: No significant patient-versus-control difference appeared in CD8+ Simpson's diversity.

The chain has TRBV29-1 and TRBJ2-1; D assignment may be TRBD1 or TRBD2 (5 bases each). Sequences were obtained from sorted CD4+, CD8+, or CD8+CD57+ T cells (not recorded which) from PBMCs. The receptor comes from a human donor in good health, serving as a control. CDR3 sequence reads: CSVLGTSNEQFF. The DNA for the CDR3 is TGCAGCGTTTTGGGGACCTCGAATGAGCAGTTCTTC.